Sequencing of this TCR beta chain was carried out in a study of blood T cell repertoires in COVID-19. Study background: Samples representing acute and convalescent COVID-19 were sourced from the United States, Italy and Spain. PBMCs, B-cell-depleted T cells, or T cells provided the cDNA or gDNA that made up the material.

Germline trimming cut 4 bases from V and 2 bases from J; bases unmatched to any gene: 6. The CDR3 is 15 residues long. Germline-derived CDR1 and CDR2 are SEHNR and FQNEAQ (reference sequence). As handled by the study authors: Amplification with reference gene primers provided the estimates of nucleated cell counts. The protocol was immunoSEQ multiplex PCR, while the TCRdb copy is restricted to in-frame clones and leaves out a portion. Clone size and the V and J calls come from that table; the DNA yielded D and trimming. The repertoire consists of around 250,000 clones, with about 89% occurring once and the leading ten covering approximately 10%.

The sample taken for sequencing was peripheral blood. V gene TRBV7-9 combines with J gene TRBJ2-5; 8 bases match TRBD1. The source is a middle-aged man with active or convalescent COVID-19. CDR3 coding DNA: TGTGCCAGCAGCTACCAGGGGGCTGGTCAAGAGACCCAGTACTTC. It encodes CASSYQGAGQETQYF.